This T cell receptor beta chain was identified during a study of cytomegalovirus exposure and HLA in healthy donors. Study context: In a previous analysis, 120 million or so unique TCR beta sequences were found from roughly 180 million T cells. Whole-study results and caveats: In a later analysis, at a false discovery rate of 0.05, 17,000 or so TCR beta sequences were associated with HLA alleles.

CDR1 MNHNS and CDR2 SASEGT come from the germline V gene. Trimming took 2 bases from V and 0 from J, leaving 8 bases between them. CDR3 length: 15 amino acids. As to this clone: Its antigen is unidentified.

The PCR used 60 Vbeta and 13 Jbeta primers. TCRdb keeps only in-frame clones here, not all; method: immunoSEQ multiplex PCR. The table has some 200,000 clones, 79% seen once; the top ten hold around 1.4%. The receptor was derived from a girl aged 5 to 17 in good health and CMV-seropositive. The rearrangement links TRBV6-1 to TRBJ2-4; D not resolved. The sample was PBMCs. The CDR3 DNA reads TGTGCCAGCAGTGAAACTCACCTAGCCAAAAACATTCAGTACTTC. It specifies CASSETHLAKNIQYF.